The 14 T cell receptor beta chains below come from one sample, sequenced in a study of T cells in Graves' hyperthyroidism and ophthalmopathy. Researchers took RNA transcripts and amplified the TCR beta CDR3 regions from them. First-round RT-PCR with HTBI primers amplified the TCR CDR3 region. Using its own MiXCR run on the multiplex PCR reads, TCRdb lists one record per CDR3 protein. The data show around 700,000 distinct CDR3 sequences, over 15% seen once. Source material: blood. The receptors were sampled from a woman between 50 and 59 years old with Graves' hyperthyroidism that later progressed to Graves' ophthalmopathy.

This clonotype was counted ten times or more. V gene TRBV12-3 or TRBV12-4 combines with J gene TRBJ2-1; D possibly corresponds to TRBD1 (6 bases). This CDR3 is 15 amino acids long. Trimming took 1 base from V and 3 from J, leaving 10 bases between them. As DNA, the CDR3 is TGTGCCAGCAGTTTAGTGGGGGCCGGCTACAATGAGCAGTTCTTC. Its translation: CASSLVGAGYNEQFF.

This clonotype has at least ten counts. CDR3 bases: TGTGCCAGCAGCTTAGCACCGGGTGCCTCACCCCTCCACTTT. Translating it yields CASSLAPGASPLHF. The chain employs TRBV11-1 and TRBJ1-6; D is ambiguous. Germline V lookup: CDR1 SGHAT, CDR2 FQDESV (reference sequence). This CDR3 contains 14 residues. V gave up 0 bases and J gave up 10 bases, with 10 bases separating them.

This clonotype appeared many times. The gene calls are TRBV11-3 and TRBJ2-3, with D perhaps TRBD1 or TRBD2 (5 bases each). The CDR3 spans 15 residues. Germline lookup yields CDR1 SGHNT and CDR2 YENEEA. V gave up 3 bases and J gave up 0 bases, with 10 bases separating them. CDR3 sequence: CASSFDGASTDTQYF. CDR3 DNA: TGTGCCAGCAGCTTTGACGGGGCCAGCACAGATACGCAGTATTTT.

This clonotype was counted only a few times. The chain carries TRBV7-9 and TRBJ2-5; D not certain. Trimming left V 5 bases short and J 7 bases short, with 14 bases between. The V gene's germline CDR1 is SEHNR and CDR2 FQNEAQ (reference sequence). CDR3 size: 13 residues. Here the CDR3 reads CASSSTIGGTQYF. CDR3 DNA: TGTGCCAGCAGCAGTACGATCGGCGGGACCCAGTACTTC.

This clonotype was found once. The J gene is TRBJ2-7, the V gene TRBV14; TRBD1 aligns across 7 bases. Looked up from germline, CDR1 is SGHDN and CDR2 is FVKESK. The CDR3 loop spans 15 amino acids. The trim removed 1 base at V and 3 bases at J, leaving 6 bases unmatched. CDR3 nucleotide sequence: TGTGCCAGCAGCCAAGGATGGACAGGACTCTACGAGCAGTACTTC. Translating gives CASSQGWTGLYEQYF.

The CDR3 DNA reads as TGCAGTGCTAGTCCGTCCCTTCCTGGCAATCAGCCCCAGCATTTT. Amino acids: CSASPSLPGNQPQHF. This chain uses TRBV20-1 with TRBJ1-5; unclear D gene. Germline lookup yields CDR1 DFQATT and CDR2 SNEGSKA (reference sequence). With 3 bases removed from V and 2 bases from J, the gap between germline ends came to 14 bases. The CDR3 extends over 15 amino acids.

This clonotype was counted ten times or more. The chain joins TRBV5-1 to TRBJ2-3, with a tentative D call TRBD2 (6 bases). Trimming took 1 base from V and 8 from J, leaving 17 bases between them. Germline-derived CDR1 and CDR2 are SGHRS and YFSETQ. The CDR3 has 15 residues. The CDR3 loop reads CASSLSWDSHGTQYF. The DNA of the CDR3 is TGCGCCAGCAGCTTGTCATGGGACTCACACGGTACGCAGTATTTT. The full variable domain, its missing parts supplied by reference TRBV5-1 and TRBJ2-3, is KAGVTQTPRYLIKTRGQQVTLSCSPISGHRSVSWYQQTPGQGLQFLFEYFSETQRNKGNFPGRFSGRQFSNSRSEMNVSTLELGDSALYLCASSLSWDSHGTQYFGPGTRLTVL.

This clonotype was seen ten or more times. This chain connects TRBV24-1 to TRBJ2-2; D uncertain. Between the trimmed V and J ends, which lost 5 bases and 6 bases, there was a span of 9 bases. CDR3 length: 13 residues. The V gene's germline CDR1 is KGHDR and CDR2 SFDVKD. The CDR3 sequence is CATSAGYAGELFF. The CDR3 nucleotides are TGTGCCACCAGTGCAGGATATGCCGGGGAGCTGTTTTTT.

The table lists this clonotype with many counts. The rearrangement uses TRBV3-1 and TRBJ1-4, with D unresolved. The V gene's germline CDR1 is LGHDT and CDR2 YNNKEL (reference sequence). The CDR3 spans 12 residues. Trimming removed 6 bases from V and 8 bases from J, with 10 bases in between. In DNA form, the CDR3 reads TGTGCCAGCAGTCGTACAAGCGAAAAACTGTTTTTT. It translates to CASSRTSEKLFF.

This clonotype occurred a few times. The rearrangement links TRBV5-1 to TRBJ2-1; TRBD1 matches 10 bases. This CDR3 has 16 amino acids. Germline V CDR1 and CDR2: SGHRS, YFSETQ. V lost 1 base, J lost 2 bases, and 3 bases stayed unmatched. The CDR3 protein is CASSLWDRGPYNEQFF. For the CDR3, the DNA is TGCGCCAGCAGCTTGTGGGACAGGGGACCCTACAATGAGCAGTTCTTC. The complete variable domain, with remaining parts taken from reference TRBV5-1 and TRBJ2-1, reads KAGVTQTPRYLIKTRGQQVTLSCSPISGHRSVSWYQQTPGQGLQFLFEYFSETQRNKGNFPGRFSGRQFSNSRSEMNVSTLELGDSALYLCASSLWDRGPYNEQFFGPGTRLTVL.

The DNA of the CDR3 is TGTGCCAGCAGCGGGGGGTTTCCCGGGGAGCTGTTTTTT. It specifies CASSGGFPGELFF. This chain uses TRBV13 with TRBJ2-2; TRBD2 might be the D (6 bases). Trimming cost V 5 bases and J 6 bases, with 10 bases left between them. Germline assignment: CDR1 PRHDT and CDR2 FYEKMQ (reference sequence). The CDR3 is made up of 13 amino acids.

This clonotype was observed a handful of times. Germline and junction disagree at one end, which may indicate a read error. The chain recombines TRBV7-2 with TRBJ1-2, with a possible D match to TRBD1 (5 bases). From germline, CDR1 is SGHTA and CDR2 FQGNSA. The CDR3 loop spans 14 amino acids. CDR3 region: CASSLAGTYYGYAF. DNA for the CDR3: TGTGCCAGCAGCTTAGCTGGGACCTACTATGGCTACGCCTTC.

Only one count was recorded for this clonotype. With a much larger clone just one base away, this may be a read error. The V and J genes are TRBV7-8 and TRBJ2-4; tentatively, D is TRBD1 (5 bases). The V and J ends lost 3 bases and 0 bases respectively, with 18 bases between them. This CDR3 comprises 18 residues. Germline V CDR1 and CDR2: SGHVS, FQNEAQ. In DNA, the CDR3 is TGTGCCAGCAGCTTTGACCCATACGACAGTCTAGCCAAAAACATTCAGTACTTC. It yields the protein CASSFDPYDSLAKNIQYF.

The rearrangement joins TRBV3-1 to TRBJ1-4; D is possibly TRBD1 (5 bases). The CDR3 extends over 15 amino acids. The germline V and J ends were trimmed by 0 bases and 7 bases, with 12 bases remaining between them. The V gene's germline CDR1 is LGHDT and CDR2 YNNKEL (reference sequence). CDR3 amino acids: CASSQDRPGGEKLFF. The CDR3 DNA follows: TGTGCCAGCAGCCAAGACAGGCCGGGGGGTGAAAAACTGTTTTTT.